This T cell receptor (beta chain) originates from a study of response to subunit inactivated influenza vaccine. One entry per CDR3 protein, called by TCRdb with MiXCR from the RT-PCR reads. The sample carries about 570,000 distinct CDR3 sequences, about 10% recorded once. Unmatched junction bases numbered 4, after V lost 8 bases and J lost 5 bases. This CDR3 has 12 amino acids. The germline CDR1 and CDR2 sequences are SEHNR and FQNEAQ (reference sequence). These data were likewise used in another study, on T cells expressing NK-cell markers. That investigation notes: TCR beta cDNA was made by 5'RACE template switching with UMIs. There were seven HCMV-seropositive donors and one seronegative donor among the eight sequenced. In a few donors, dominant clonotypes made up about 25-60.1% of CD3+CD56-NKG2C+ cells. Certain NKG2C+ T cell clones were expanded, and their HCMV specificity remained unclear.

This clonotype was sampled from a man in his forties or fifties who received an inactivated influenza vaccine. The source material was PBMCs from blood, sampled on the day of vaccination. V and J are TRBV7-9 and TRBJ2-5, with TRBD1 matching 8 bases. In nucleotides, the CDR3 is TGTGCCAGCGGACAGGGTTGGGAGACCCAGTACTTC. Translation gives CASGQGWETQYF.